This TCR beta chain is from a study of blood T cell repertoires in COVID-19 (dated by TCRdb to 2019 to 2021). Concerning the study at large: Samples from collaborators originated in the United States, Italy and Spain and spanned both the acute and convalescent phases of COVID-19. The dataset comprised deeply sampled blood TCRbeta repertoires from subjects exposed to, actively infected with, or recovered from COVID-19. A freely available public database, intended as a resource for researchers studying the immune response to SARS-CoV-2, is where the repertoires were released. Where HLA class I and class II types were available, the types were taken from metadata supplied by the sample provider, not from assay-based typing. The samples were drawn from the first 160 participants of the ongoing ImmuneRACE study and from 1,254 subjects provided by 6 global collaborators. The material from the prospective study consisted of cDNA or gDNA derived from T cells, B-cell-depleted T cells, or PBMCs. A de-identified subject ID, COVID-19 status, age in years and sex were almost always included in the sample metadata.

TCRbeta CDR3 regions were amplified from genomic DNA using the immunoSEQ Assay, a bias-controlled multiplex PCR. Concerning the study's data processing: The number of nucleated cells in each sample was estimated from the amplification of reference gene primers within the assay. To quantify the absolute abundance of each unique TCRbeta CDR3 rearrangement, sequence reads were collapsed and filtered. For each sample, productive Simpson clonality was calculated as the square root of Simpson's diversity index across productive rearrangements. The table comes from immuneACCESS by way of TCRdb, which keeps in-frame sequences with V and J called. Part of the clones is missing from these tables; in studies checked, under half for an unresolved V gene and the rest for unknown reasons. V and J calls and clone size are those listed in that table; D and trimming were worked out from the DNA. In this sample the table shows over 350,000 clones, about 85% of which occur a single time. The ten largest account for 1.5% to 2% of the sample.

Participants in the prospective study were aged about 18 to 95 years, lived in under 30 United States geographic areas, and enrolled through a virtual design. In the prospective study, participants were assigned to cohorts based on the clinical history participants reported in a screening survey and a study questionnaire. Mobile phlebotomists in the prospective study collected whole blood, serum and a nasopharyngeal or oropharyngeal swab from every participant. Prospective study participants could optionally give additional blood draws and questionnaires over a roughly two-month period. Blood samples from the prospective study were shipped frozen or at room temperature prior to DNA extraction. Findings and caveats that apply to the study as a whole: Clinical and demographic metadata were provided uncurated, with the amount varying by source and participant.

The germline V gene specifies KGHDR as CDR1 and SFDVKD as CDR2. Including the terminal cysteine and phenylalanine, the CDR3 comprises 12 residues. The retained sequence is limited to the CDR3, 36 bases, with the frame set at the first base. V gives up 8 bases and J gives up 6 bases, and the segment between their germline ends measures 10 bases. Concerning this clone: Its target antigen remains unknown. Qualities for individual bases were not recorded, and no much larger clone is one base off.

Recombination linked TRBV24-1 to TRBJ2-1; TRBD1 is a possible D gene, resting on 5 matching bases. This TCR was recovered from a woman aged 18 to 35 with acute COVID-19. The sequencing input was PBMCs or T cells enriched from blood (not recorded which). The CDR3 reads CATKDSFNEQFF. The bases read TGTGCCACCAAAGACAGTTTCAATGAGCAGTTCTTC.